Each of the 2 T cell receptor beta chains below was sequenced from the same sample in a study of T cell responses to AZD1222 COVID-19 vaccine. TCRdb keeps only in-frame clones here, not all; method: immunoSEQ multiplex PCR. The sample consists of 65,000 to 70,000 clones, 83% of them appearing once. Sequencing used peripheral blood, obtained 28 days after the second AZD1222 dose. The receptors were gathered from an adult who received the AZD1222 COVID-19 vaccine.

The chain combines TRBV15 with TRBJ1-3; D gene ambiguous. The CDR3 contains 13 residues. The germline CDR1 and CDR2 sequences are LNHNV and YYDKDF (reference sequence). V was cut by 5 bases and J by 4 bases, with 9 bases left in between. CDR3 DNA: TGTGCCACCAGCGAACCTGAGGGAAACACCATATATTTT. It translates to CATSEPEGNTIYF.

This CDR3 reads CATSAGAENYEQYF. In DNA form, the CDR3 reads TGTGCCACCAGCGCGGGGGCAGAAAACTACGAGCAGTACTTC. The chain employs TRBV15 and TRBJ2-7; D is perhaps TRBD2 (7 bases). Trimming pared 5 bases from V and 3 bases from J, leaving 14 bases between. The CDR3 extends over 14 amino acids. Germline V gives CDR1 LNHNV, CDR2 YYDKDF (reference sequence).